One sample yielded the 6 T cell receptor beta chains listed below, sequenced in a study of shared clonotypes between healthy human individuals (dated by TCRdb to the early 2020s). Library preparation employed the immunoSEQ multiplex PCR assay. TCRdb limited this immuneACCESS table to in-frame rearrangements with V and J called. A share of clones is missing; checked studies link under half to unresolved V genes, and the rest is unexplained. Across this sample there are 2 million to 3 million clones, with 93% seen only once. The leading ten clones occupy around 0.37% of the sample. The source material was naive CD4+ T cells from PBMCs. The sample's cell subset or site label, in plain terms: CD45RA+ positively selected. All receptors come from a man aged 18 to 30 in good health. Some clones in this sample may be carry-over from other donors' samples.

This rearrangement joins TRBV4-2 to TRBJ2-3; 10 nucleotides agree with TRBD1. The CDR3 is made up of 16 amino acids. The germline V gene encodes CDR1 LGHNA and CDR2 YNFKEQ. Losses at the gene ends were 4 bases for V and 2 bases for J; bases not matched to a gene: 6. The CDR3: CASSLRDRGSTDTQYF. In DNA, the CDR3 is TGTGCCAGCAGCCTCCGGGACAGGGGTTCCACAGATACGCAGTATTTT.

The chain is built from TRBV11-2 and TRBJ2-1; 7 bases are shared with TRBD1. Germline V gene lookup returns CDR1 SGHAT and CDR2 FQNNGV. The CDR3 loop spans 15 amino acids. V was clipped by 2 bases and J by 0 bases; unmatched bases: 1. CDR3 DNA sequence: TGTGCCAGCAGCTTACAGGGGGTCTCCTACAATGAGCAGTTCTTC. It codes for CASSLQGVSYNEQFF.

The chain uses TRBV28 and TRBJ2-6; D possibly corresponds to TRBD1 (6 bases). Trimming pared 3 bases from V and 1 base from J, leaving 13 bases between. The germline V gene encodes CDR1 MDHEN and CDR2 SYDVKM. The CDR3 is 17 residues long. CDR3 loop: CASSFRRGGSGANVLTF. CDR3 in DNA: TGTGCCAGCAGTTTCCGCAGGGGCGGATCTGGGGCCAACGTCCTGACTTTC.

The chain uses TRBV4-2 and TRBJ1-1; D might be TRBD1 (5 bases). Trimming took off 4 bases at V and 0 bases at J, with 9 bases between the two ends. Looked up from germline, CDR1 is LGHNA and CDR2 is YNFKEQ. This CDR3 is 14 amino acids long. The DNA of the CDR3 is TGTGCCAGCAGCCGACAGTCGATGAACACTGAAGCTTTCTTT. It specifies CASSRQSMNTEAFF.

The chain combines TRBV5-4 with TRBJ2-4; perhaps TRBD1 as D (7 bases). This CDR3 is 15 amino acids long. The germline CDR1 and CDR2 sequences are SGHNT and YYREEE (reference sequence). V was trimmed by 4 bases and J by 8 bases, leaving 19 bases between them. CDR3 DNA: TGTGCCAGCAGCCAAACTAGAGGGGGGACAGACATTCAGTACTTC. It yields the protein CASSQTRGGTDIQYF.

V usage is TRBV6-6 and J usage is TRBJ2-3, with TRBD2 matching 13 bases. The J segment lost 11 bases and the V segment lost 5 bases, leaving 10 bases of the junction unmatched. The germline V gene has CDR1 MNHNY and CDR2 SVGAGI (reference sequence). The CDR3 spans 15 residues. CDR3 coding DNA: TGTGCCAGCAGTCCCGCCGGGACTAGCGGGATTCGGCAGTATTTT. As protein: CASSPAGTSGIRQYF.